What follows is one T cell receptor (beta chain) and its context. This CDR3 contains 15 residues. V was pared by 1 base and J by 7 bases, with 3 bases of the junction left unmatched. The germline gives CDR1 MDHEN, CDR2 SYDVKM. This record belongs to a study of blood T cell repertoires in COVID-19. On the study more broadly: Collection of acute and convalescent COVID-19 samples took place in the United States, Italy and Spain. The analysed material was cDNA or gDNA that came from T cells, B-cell-depleted T cells, or PBMCs.

Measured with immunoSEQ multiplex PCR; TCRdb has only the in-frame clones, and not every one. Of a few hundred thousand clones listed, about 90% are singletons. Enrolled through a virtual design, the participants were between 18 and 89 years of age and came from about two dozen US areas. Clinical history as reported by participants underpinned cohort assignment. The chain uses TRBV28 and TRBJ1-4; TRBD1 matches 10 bases. This TCR was recovered from a man aged 25-40 years who had recovered from COVID-19. Sequenced material: PBMCs or T cells enriched from blood (not recorded which). The CDR3: CASSLSGTGAEKLFF. In DNA form, the CDR3 reads TGTGCCAGCAGTTTATCAGGGACAGGGGCTGAAAAACTGTTTTTT.